The present T cell receptor beta chain was sequenced within a study of T-cell memory formation after mild COVID-19. Whole-study results and caveats: Later expanders leaned CD4+, whereas clones that contracted between day 15 and 85 were balanced CD4/CD8.

One entry per CDR3 protein, called by TCRdb with MiXCR from the 5' RACE reads. The data contain over 400,000 distinct CDR3 sequences, about 25% of them singletons. The sample holds a few counts of this clonotype. Its antigen is not identified. The receptor's source is an adult woman who had mild COVID-19 (a few samples of this study predate the infection). Cell type and time point are not known. The sample taken for sequencing was PBMCs or a T cell subset sorted from them (not recorded which).

The CDR3 DNA is TGCGCCAGCAGCCAAGAAACGGCGGGAGGAGGAGCAGATACGCAGTATTTT. Translating it yields CASSQETAGGGADTQYF. The genes are TRBV4-3 and TRBJ2-3; 8 positions agree with TRBD2. V lost 0 bases and J lost 4; bases outside the gene matches: 9. In germline, CDR1 is LGHNA, CDR2 YSLEER. This CDR3 region has 17 residues.